The 12 T cell receptor beta chains given below trace back to one sample, sequenced in a study of long-term antiretroviral therapy in people with HIV. Survey level was the resolution at which the v3.0 immunoSEQ assay ran. Assay: immunoSEQ multiplex PCR; the TCRdb copy retains only in-frame clones and omits some. The table has about 31,000 clones, 70% to 90% seen once. Material: unsorted PBMCs, obtained 0.8 years before starting antiretroviral therapy. These receptors all come from a man younger than 35 with HIV.

V usage is TRBV6-5 and J usage is TRBJ2-2; the match to TRBD1 covers 10 bases. CDR3 length: 15 amino acids. CDR1 MNHEY and CDR2 SVGAGI come from the germline V gene. Trimming cost V 8 bases and J 2 bases; bases outside gene matches: 5. CDR3 protein: CASGGQGGNTGELFF. The CDR3 nucleotides are TGTGCCAGCGGAGGACAGGGGGGCAACACCGGGGAGCTGTTTTTT.

V usage is TRBV7-9 and J usage is TRBJ2-1, with 13 positions matching TRBD2. The junction had 4 bases not matched to a gene; V was cut back by 4 bases and J by 7 bases. The CDR3 consists of 15 residues. Germline CDR1 reads SEHNR; CDR2 reads FQNEAQ (reference sequence). The CDR3, as DNA: TGTGCCAGCAGCTACACGGGACTAGCGGGAAATGAGCAGTTCTTC. The encoded protein is CASSYTGLAGNEQFF. Full variable domain (rest looked up from reference TRBV7-9 and TRBJ2-1): DTGVSQNPRHKITKRGQNVTFRCDPISEHNRLYWYRQTLGQGPEFLTYFQNEAQLEKSRLLSDRFSAERPKGSFSTLEIQRTEQGDSAMYLCASSYTGLAGNEQFFGPGTRLTVL.

The V gene is TRBV18, the J gene TRBJ1-2, with TRBD1 as a possible D gene (6 bases). Trimming shortened V by 6 bases and J by 9 bases, and 23 bases separated the two germline ends. The CDR3 is 15 residues long. The germline V gene encodes CDR1 KGHSH and CDR2 LQKENI. The CDR3 DNA reads TGTGCCAGCTCTCAAGACAGGTTACTAACTTGGCGCTACACCTTC. Translated: CASSQDRLLTWRYTF.

The gene calls are TRBV7-8 and TRBJ2-1; the D gene is possibly TRBD1 (6 bases). CDR3 size: 17 residues. Germline V gene sequence: CDR1 SGHVS, CDR2 FQNEAQ. V was clipped by 2 bases and J by 12 bases, with 26 bases between them. CDR3 DNA sequence: TGTGCCAGCAGCTTACCTCTACCCGGGCAGGGGTCTTTAGGGCAGTTCTTC. Its protein is CASSLPLPGQGSLGQFF.

Only one count was recorded for this clone. CDR3 bases: TGTGCCGCCGCGGGGCGGCCAAACAGGGATTGGAAACACTACGAGCAGTACTTC. This encodes CAAAGRPNRDWKHYEQYF. The rearrangement links TRBV10-3 to TRBJ2-7, with D perhaps being TRBD1 or TRBD2 (6 bases each). The ends were cut back, 11 bases at V and 3 bases at J, with 32 bases in the middle. This CDR3 region has 18 residues. Germline CDR1 reads ENHRY; CDR2 reads SYGVKD.

Sample share makes this clone medium-sized. V and J are TRBV4-1 and TRBJ1-5; D ambiguous. Deletions cut 0 bases from V and 9 bases from J, with 15 bases between. CDR1 and CDR2 (germline): MGHRA, YSYEKL. There are 15 residues in the CDR3. The CDR3 here is CASSQDDGRWTPQHF. The CDR3 DNA sequence: TGCGCCAGCAGCCAAGACGACGGTAGGTGGACGCCCCAGCATTTT.

The gene calls are TRBV4-1 and TRBJ2-3, with 10 bases that match TRBD2. V shed 5 bases, J shed 2 bases, and the junction held 4 bases outside the gene matches. The length of the CDR3 is 15 residues. Germline lookup yields CDR1 MGHRA and CDR2 YSYEKL. The CDR3: CASSSGTSDTDTQYF. CDR3 nucleotides: TGCGCCAGCAGCAGTGGGACTAGCGACACAGATACGCAGTATTTT.

The rearrangement joins TRBV18 to TRBJ1-6, with D hard to call. CDR3 length: 15 amino acids. Germline CDR1 reads KGHSH; CDR2 reads LQKENI. Trimming removed 6 bases at V and 1 base at J, with 10 bases between. CDR3 sequence reads: CASSQEFSYNSPLHF. In DNA form, the CDR3 reads TGTGCCAGCTCGCAAGAGTTTTCCTATAATTCACCCCTCCACTTT.

The V call is TRBV5-4, the J call TRBJ2-1; tentatively, D is TRBD2 (7 bases). The V end lost 7 bases, the J end lost 7 bases, and 18 bases lay between the germline ends. The CDR3 sequence is 14 residues long. From germline, CDR1 is SGHNT and CDR2 YYREEE (reference sequence). The CDR3 nucleotides are TGTGCCAGCTCCGGAGGGGGGGCCGGGAATGAGCAGTTCTTC. This codes for CASSGGGAGNEQFF.

This clone showed up just a few times. The J gene is TRBJ1-5, the V gene TRBV19, with 7 bases matching TRBD1. The V gene end was trimmed by 3 bases and the J gene end by 2 bases; junction bases not matched to a gene: 1. This CDR3 has 14 residues. Germline CDR1 and CDR2: LNHDA and SQIVND (reference sequence). The CDR3 bases are TGTGCCAGTAGTATGGGACAGCGCAATCAGCCCCAGCATTTT. It is translated as CASSMGQRNQPQHF.

The CDR3 DNA follows: TGTGCCAGCAGCTTAGAGCGGGGGGCGCCGTACGGGGCCAACGTCCTGACTTTC. Translation gives CASSLERGAPYGANVLTF. The J gene is TRBJ2-6, the V gene TRBV11-2; 8 bases match TRBD2. The CDR3 runs 18 residues. Germline values: CDR1 SGHAT, CDR2 FQNNGV. The V gene end was trimmed by 0 bases and the J gene end by 4 bases; junction bases not matched to a gene: 8.

The CDR3 region is CASSPGGREKLFF. DNA for the CDR3: TGTGCCAGCAGTCCCGGGGGTCGAGAAAAACTGTTTTTT. The chain recombines TRBV6-6 with TRBJ1-4, with D perhaps matching TRBD1 (5 bases). This CDR3 region has 13 residues. V lost 5 bases and J 8 bases, leaving 12 bases between the germline ends. CDR1 and CDR2 from the germline V gene are MNHNY and SVGAGI (reference sequence).